A single sample is the source of the 5 T cell receptor beta chains below, sequenced in a study of blood T cells in healthy people across ages. Together with a sample-barcoded 5' primer, a J-beta primer mix was included in a second PCR lasting about 7 to 11 cycles. TCRdb redid the calling of the 5' RACE reads with MiXCR, one entry per CDR3 protein. The sample lists hundreds of thousands of distinct CDR3 sequences; around 34% were seen once. The specimen was blood. The receptor set was obtained from a man aged 18 to 29 in good health.

The chain uses TRBV4-3 and TRBJ1-6; D remains unclear. Germline V gives CDR1 LGHNA, CDR2 YSLEER. The CDR3 loop spans 16 amino acids. V dropped 0 bases and J dropped 5 bases, with 11 bases sitting between them. CDR3 region: CASSQDRSDHNSPLHF. The CDR3 nucleotides are TGCGCCAGCAGCCAAGACCGCTCGGACCATAATTCACCCCTCCACTTT.

CDR3 loop: CATSKMTGRDYPYTGELFF. In DNA form, the CDR3 reads TGTGCCACCTCAAAGATGACAGGCCGGGACTATCCCTACACCGGGGAGCTGTTTTTT. The chain employs TRBV12-3 or TRBV12-4 and TRBJ2-2; perhaps TRBD2 as D (7 bases). The CDR3 has 19 residues. The V end was cut by 10 bases, the J end by 3 bases, with 30 bases between.

This clonotype appeared many times. V is TRBV7-6 and J is TRBJ1-2, with TRBD1 matching 9 bases. CDR1 SGHVS and CDR2 FNYEAQ come from the germline V gene. V was clipped by 5 bases and J by 7 bases; unmatched bases: 11. The CDR3 has 15 amino acids. The CDR3 region has the DNA TGTGCCAGCAGCCCCGATACCGGGACAGGGAGTGGCTACACCTTC. Protein product: CASSPDTGTGSGYTF.

There are many counts of this clonotype. Possible read error: a much larger clone is one base away. The chain is built from TRBV20-1 and TRBJ2-1, with 7 bases identical to TRBD2. Trimming removed 0 bases from V and 7 bases from J; junction bases left unmatched: 9. The CDR3 length is 15 residues. The V gene's germline CDR1 is DFQATT and CDR2 SNEGSKA (reference sequence). The CDR3 loop is CSARDGVSGRNEQFF. CDR3 nucleotides: TGCAGTGCTAGAGATGGGGTTAGCGGGCGGAATGAGCAGTTCTTC.

The chain combines TRBV4-1 with TRBJ1-5; the D gene is possibly TRBD1 (5 bases). The V end was cut by 6 bases, the J end by 4 bases, with 16 bases between. Germline V gene sequence: CDR1 MGHRA, CDR2 YSYEKL. The CDR3 totals 15 residues. CDR3: CASSQPGTDNQPQHF. The DNA for the CDR3 is TGCGCCAGCAGTCAACCCGGGACGGATAATCAGCCCCAGCATTTT.